This is a list of T cell receptor beta chains from one sample in a study of shared clonotypes between healthy human individuals. The assay was immunoSEQ multiplex PCR, and TCRdb's table has in-frame clones only and misses some. The sample comprises more than 400,000 clones, more than 65% of which are singletons, and roughly 13% rests with the top ten. Input material: PBMCs. All receptors come from a woman aged 40-49 years in good health. Some clones in this sample may be carry-over from other donors' samples. CDR3s include the opening cysteine and the closing phenylalanine or tryptophan. D genes are given only for firm matches. The size of a clone is reported for some rows only, either as once, few or many, or as a class for expanded clones.

CASSFRDRGNLNYGYTF	TGCGCCAGCAGCTTCCGGGACAGGGGGAACCTTAACTATGGCTACACCTTC	TRBD1	TRBJ1-2	TRBV5-1	NA
CASSRDTDYGYTF	TGTGCCAGCAGCCGGGACACGGACTATGGCTACACCTTC	NA	TRBJ1-2	TRBV7-9	NA
CASSRDRGNTGELFF	TGTGCCAGCAGTCGGGACAGGGGGAACACCGGGGAGCTGTTTTTT	TRBD1	TRBJ2-2	TRBV6-4	NA
CASSQAPSGQGHTGELFF	TGTGCCAGCAGCCAGGCGCCGTCGGGACAGGGCCACACCGGGGAGCTGTTTTTT	TRBD1	TRBJ2-2	TRBV4-2	NA
CASSLETSSYEQYF	TGCGCCAGCAGCTTGGAGACGTCCTCCTACGAGCAGTACTTC	NA	TRBJ2-7	TRBV5-1	many
CSSGADRVDTQYF	TGCAGCTCTGGAGCGGACCGGGTGGATACGCAGTATTTT	NA	TRBJ2-3	TRBV29-1	NA
CASSSYAGTSSYYEQYF	TGCGCCAGCAGCTCCTACGCCGGGACTAGCAGCTACTACGAGCAGTACTTC	TRBD2	TRBJ2-7	TRBV5-1	few
CASNRGSYGYTF	TGTGCCAGCAACCGGGGGTCCTATGGCTACACCTTC	NA	TRBJ1-2	TRBV28	once
CVTRLINTGELFF	TGTGTCACTAGGCTAATTAACACCGGGGAGCTGTTTTTT	NA	TRBJ2-2	TRBV7-9	few
CASSSQGLGYTF	TGTGCCAGCAGCTCACAGGGACTTGGCTACACCTTC	NA	TRBJ1-2	TRBV5-5	NA
CASSPDRPRATDTQYF	TGTGCCAGCAGTCCAGACAGGCCTAGAGCCACAGATACGCAGTATTTT	NA	TRBJ2-3	TRBV27	NA
CASSVSITGPTPFNEKLFF	TGTGCCAGCAGTGTCTCCATTACAGGGCCCACCCCCTTTAATGAAAAACTGTTTTTT	NA	TRBJ1-4	TRBV28	NA
CASSEGGPVYNEQFF	TGTGCCAGCAGTGAAGGTGGGCCGGTCTACAATGAGCAGTTCTTC	NA	TRBJ2-1	TRBV6-1	NA
CASSAGGAFYNEQFF	TGTGCCAGCTCAGCAGGGGGCGCATTCTACAATGAGCAGTTCTTC	TRBD1	TRBJ2-1	TRBV18	NA